Below are 15 T cell receptor beta chains sequenced from a single sample in a study of shared clonotypes between healthy human individuals. TCRdb keeps only in-frame clones here, not all; method: immunoSEQ multiplex PCR. The sample includes 2 million to 3 million clones, approximately 90% of them seen just once. Sequencing was carried out using naive CD4+ T cells sorted from blood. The subset here: CD45RA+ positively selected. All receptors derive from a man younger than 30 in good health.

The chain has TRBV5-4 and TRBJ2-2; 14 nucleotides match TRBD2. Germline assignment: CDR1 SGHNT and CDR2 YYREEE (reference sequence). The ends lost 4 bases at V and 8 bases at J; junction bases unmatched: 7. There are 16 residues in the CDR3. The CDR3 region is CASSQGTSGRTGELFF. In DNA, the CDR3 is TGTGCCAGCAGCCAAGGGACTAGCGGGAGAACTGGGGAGCTGTTTTTT.

This clone was seen a few times. This chain joins TRBV29-1 and TRBJ1-1; D not resolved. V lost 4 bases and J 4 bases, leaving 22 bases between the germline ends. The CDR3 is 16 residues long. Germline CDR1 is SQVTM and CDR2 is ANQGSEA. This CDR3 reads CSVGGSWSARSTEAFF. In DNA, the CDR3 is TGCAGCGTTGGGGGTTCTTGGAGCGCGCGCTCCACTGAAGCTTTCTTT. The variable domain in full, with the rest retrieved from reference TRBV29-1 and TRBJ1-1, is SAVISQKPSRDICQRGTSLTIQCQVDSQVTMMFWYRQQPGQSLTLIATANQGSEATYESGFVIDKFPISRPNLTFSTLTVSNMSPEDSSIYLCSVGGSWSARSTEAFFGQGTRLTVV.

The chain uses TRBV7-9 and TRBJ2-2, with D uncertain. Germline CDR1 and CDR2: SEHNR and FQNEAQ (reference sequence). Trimming took 2 bases from V and 3 from J, leaving 10 bases between them. This CDR3 spans 15 amino acids. The CDR3 spells CASSLSNSHTGELFF. The CDR3, as DNA: TGTGCCAGCAGCTTATCGAACAGTCACACCGGGGAGCTGTTTTTT.

The chain combines TRBV10-1 with TRBJ2-2; 14 bases agree with TRBD2. Germline V gene lookup returns CDR1 WNHNN and CDR2 SYGVQD (reference sequence). This CDR3 spans 19 amino acids. J gave up 2 bases and V 4 bases, and 9 bases lay outside the gene matches. This CDR3 is CASSGPRTSGRSNTGELFF. CDR3 coding DNA: TGCGCCAGCAGTGGACCCCGGACTAGCGGGAGGTCAAACACCGGGGAGCTGTTTTTT.

On this clone itself: Other DNA sequences in this specimen translate into the identical CDR3. The chain uses TRBV5-1 and TRBJ2-7, with 9 positions matching TRBD1. Germline CDR1 and CDR2: SGHRS and YFSETQ. CDR3 size: 15 residues. J was trimmed by 3 bases and V by 0 bases; bases with no gene match: 4. The CDR3: CASSLGGTGIYEQYF. CDR3 DNA: TGCGCCAGCAGCTTGGGCGGGACAGGGATCTACGAGCAGTACTTC.

J is TRBJ2-3 and V is TRBV5-8; no firm D call. V was cut by 5 bases and J by 4 bases, with 8 bases left in between. Germline loops: CDR1 SGHTS, CDR2 YDEGEE. CDR3 length equals 12 residues. CDR3 loop: CASRSQADTQYF. The CDR3 DNA follows: TGTGCCAGCAGGTCTCAGGCAGATACGCAGTATTTT. Combining the CDR3 with reference TRBV5-8 and TRBJ2-3 gives the whole variable domain EAGVTQSPTHLIKTRGQQATLRCSPISGHTSVYWYQQALGLGLQFLLWYDEGEERNRGNFPPRFSGRQFPNYSSELNVNALELEDSALYLCASRSQADTQYFGPGTRLTVL.

This CDR3 is CASSIDGSSYSNQPQHF. The CDR3 DNA reads TGTGCCAGTAGTATAGATGGCAGCTCTTATAGCAATCAGCCCCAGCATTTT. The chain employs TRBV19 and TRBJ1-5, with D uncertain. Germline V gives CDR1 LNHDA, CDR2 SQIVND (reference sequence). CDR3 size: 17 residues. V lost 0 bases and J lost 0, with 12 bases in between.

V usage is TRBV5-1 and J usage is TRBJ2-1; D gene unclear. There are 15 residues in the CDR3. V lost 0 bases and J lost 4, with 11 bases in between. Germline CDR1 and CDR2: SGHRS and YFSETQ. Written as DNA, the CDR3 is TGCGCCAGCAGCTTGGGTGGTCAGAATTACAATGAGCAGTTCTTC. Translated, it gives CASSLGGQNYNEQFF.

This clone has only one observation. V gene TRBV15 combines with J gene TRBJ1-1; D not certain. From germline, CDR1 is LNHNV and CDR2 YYDKDF (reference sequence). The germline V and J ends were trimmed by 0 bases and 4 bases, with 12 bases remaining between them. The CDR3 totals 15 residues. This chain's CDR3 is CATSRDLGTVTEAFF. CDR3 nucleotide sequence: TGTGCCACCAGCAGAGATCTAGGAACTGTCACTGAAGCTTTCTTT. Supplemented by reference TRBV15 and TRBJ1-1, the full variable domain reads DAMVIQNPRYQVTQFGKPVTLSCSQTLNHNVMYWYQQKSSQAPKLLFHYYDKDFNNEADTPDNFQSRRPNTSFCFLDIRSPGLGDTAMYLCATSRDLGTVTEAFFGQGTRLTVV.

The V gene is TRBV6-4, the J gene TRBJ2-3; 7 nucleotides line up with TRBD1. Germline CDR1 is MRHNA and CDR2 is SNTAGT. The CDR3 totals 13 residues. With 3 bases clipped from V and 5 bases from J, the junction kept 2 bases outside the gene matches. The CDR3 nucleotides read TGTGCCAGCAGTGAAGGGGGCCGAGATACGCAGTATTTT. Residues: CASSEGGRDTQYF.

CDR3 coding DNA: TGCAGCGTTCCGCATCCGGCCGCGGGAGTACCTTACCTGACCTACAATGAGCAGTTCTTC. Protein sequence: CSVPHPAAGVPYLTYNEQFF. This rearrangement joins TRBV29-1 to TRBJ2-1; 7 positions agree with TRBD2. The germline CDR1 and CDR2 sequences are SQVTM and ANQGSEA. This CDR3 is built from 20 residues. V was pared by 5 bases and J by 2 bases, with 24 bases of the junction left unmatched.

J is TRBJ2-2 and V is TRBV7-8; TRBD2 matches 11 bases. This CDR3 region has 19 residues. CDR1 and CDR2 from the germline V gene are SGHVS and FQNEAQ. Trimming removed 5 bases from V and 3 bases from J; junction bases left unmatched: 14. The DNA of the CDR3 is TGTGCCAGCAGCGTACGCCGGTCTAGCGGGAGGTCGGACACCGGGGAGCTGTTTTTT. Translating it yields CASSVRRSSGRSDTGELFF.

This rearrangement joins TRBV14 to TRBJ2-1, with a possible D match to TRBD2 (6 bases). CDR1 is SGHDN and CDR2 is FVKESK in the germline V gene. Deletions cut 3 bases from V and 0 bases from J, with 9 bases between. The CDR3 spans 15 residues. This CDR3 reads CASSHPAGSYNEQFF. The CDR3 region has the DNA TGTGCCAGCAGCCACCCAGCGGGCTCCTACAATGAGCAGTTCTTC.

CDR3 amino acids: CASSSSGTGERGYTF. DNA of the CDR3: TGTGCCAGCAGTAGCTCCGGGACAGGGGAGAGAGGCTACACCTTC. The chain links TRBV6-1 to TRBJ1-2, with TRBD1 identical over 10 bases. The J segment lost 8 bases and the V segment lost 5 bases, leaving 11 bases of the junction unmatched. Germline V gene sequence: CDR1 MNHNS, CDR2 SASEGT. The CDR3 totals 15 residues.

The chain carries TRBV18 and TRBJ2-3; 7 nucleotides align to TRBD1. The CDR3 runs to 14 residues. The V gene's germline CDR1 is KGHSH and CDR2 LQKENI. Trimming cost V 8 bases and J 0 bases; bases outside gene matches: 5. The CDR3 region has the DNA TGTGCCAGCGCGACAGGGATGAGCACAGATACGCAGTATTTT. Translation: CASATGMSTDTQYF.